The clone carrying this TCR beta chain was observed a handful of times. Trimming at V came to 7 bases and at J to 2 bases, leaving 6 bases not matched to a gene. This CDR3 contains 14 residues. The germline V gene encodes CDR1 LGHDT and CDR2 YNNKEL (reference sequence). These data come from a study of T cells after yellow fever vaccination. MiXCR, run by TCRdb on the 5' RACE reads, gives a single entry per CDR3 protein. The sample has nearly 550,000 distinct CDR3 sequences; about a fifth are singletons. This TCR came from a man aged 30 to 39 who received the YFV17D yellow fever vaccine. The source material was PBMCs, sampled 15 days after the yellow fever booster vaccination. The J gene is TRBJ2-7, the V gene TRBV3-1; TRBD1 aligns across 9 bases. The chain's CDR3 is CASTQGQGPYEQYF. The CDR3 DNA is TGTGCCAGCACACAAGGACAGGGGCCCTACGAGCAGTACTTC.